This TCR beta chain stems from a study of CD8 T cells in Susac syndrome (dated by TCRdb to between 2018 and 2020). Regarding the study in general: Whether CD8+ T cell activation and differentiation in Susac syndrome was antigen driven was tested using repertoire sequencing. Here is what the overall study found, with its caveats: The number of individuals in the TCR sequencing and HLA analysis was acknowledged as relatively small.

As for this clonotype: What this receptor recognizes is not known. The input lacks base qualities; no much larger clone sits a single base away.

High-throughput TCR beta sequencing profiled peripheral blood CD8+ and CD4+ T cells from healthy donors, Susac syndrome patients and multiple sclerosis patients. The healthy donors served as controls matched for age and sex. CD8+ TEMRA cells were enriched by FACS, while bulk CD8+ and CD4+ T cells were purified by magnetic negative isolation. Blood was collected in EDTA tubes and processed within 24 hours, with PBMCs isolated through density gradient centrifugation. PBMCs intended for TCR sequencing were frozen in liquid nitrogen and were later thawed in a 37 degrees C water bath. The sorted or isolated CD4+, CD8+ and CD8+ TEMRA cells reached a purity of at least 90%. RNA was extracted using the RNeasy kit, and roughly 0.45 to 1 ug of the RNA was reverse transcribed with random hexamers. The immunoSEQ multiplex PCR assay, covering 54 Vbeta and 13 Jbeta segments, was used to amplify TCR beta CDR3 regions. PCR amplification bias was corrected using a synthetic template baseline for primer optimization and computational correction. For the original study's pipeline: Only productive sequences were kept, with reads annotated to V, D and J genes according to IMGT and analyzed in immunoSEQ Analyzer. Clonality was calculated as one minus the Shannon entropy normalized by log2 of the number of productive unique sequences. For each patient and control, public and private clones were evaluated within the 100 most prevalent clones. A clone was defined as Susac-specific if it was absent from the healthy and MS cohorts, from 1052 published viral clones and from other ImmuneACCESS disease sequences. Using fastp at Q25 and MiXCR, TCRdb reprocessed the public reads and kept productive beta chains. One record per CDR3 amino acid sequence lists the most common genes and DNA. The V and J calls were determined by TCRdb, not by the authors. This sample gives 150,000 to 200,000 distinct CDR3 sequences in total; 90% to 95% of them show up just once. About 0.13% of the sample is in the top ten clones.

The source material was CD4+ T cells from PBMCs. The receptor comes from a human donor in good health.

The nucleotide sequence reads TGTGCCAGCAGCCAGCAGGGGTCCCCTAACTATGGCTACACCTTC. It specifies CASSQQGSPNYGYTF. This sequence uses TRBV3-1 and TRBJ1-2; TRBD1 is possibly the D segment (6 matching bases). From the cysteine up to the phenylalanine, the CDR3 has a length of 15 residues. Only the CDR3 DNA stays, 45 bases, in frame from base 1. V sheds 3 bases and J sheds 0 bases, leaving 11 bases between their ends. In the germline V gene (reference sequence), CDR1 corresponds to LGHDT and CDR2 to YNNKEL.